A single TCR beta chain is shown here with its context. This sample stems from a study of blood T cell repertoires in COVID-19. About the research overall: The origin of the acute and convalescent COVID-19 samples was the United States, Italy and Spain. PBMCs, B-cell-depleted T cells, or T cells provided the cDNA or gDNA that made up the material.

Looked up from germline, CDR1 is MNHEY and CDR2 is SVGAGI. The CDR3 is 15 amino acids. The V gene end was trimmed by 6 bases and the J gene end by 10 bases; junction bases not matched to a gene: 12. Under the authors' procedure: Amplification from reference gene primers served as the basis for estimated nucleated cell counts. The protocol was immunoSEQ multiplex PCR, while the TCRdb copy is restricted to in-frame clones and leaves out a portion. Clone size and V and J calls were adopted from that table, with D and trimming inferred from the DNA. The table has around 380,000 clones, roughly 86% seen once.

The receptor was isolated from a human donor with acute or convalescent COVID-19. The donor label of this sample is uncertain. Sequencing was performed on peripheral blood. The chain combines TRBV6-5 with TRBJ1-6, with 7 bases that match TRBD1. Here the CDR3 reads CASRRDRDSSSPLHF. CDR3 sequence (DNA): TGTGCCAGCAGGAGAGACAGGGATTCGTCCTCACCCCTCCACTTT.